The sample holds a few counts of the clone carrying this T cell receptor beta chain. Antigen: not known. V shed 0 bases and J shed 5 bases, with 13 bases lying between them. This CDR3 contains 14 residues. CDR1 and CDR2 from the germline V gene are DFQATT and SNEGSKA (reference sequence). The sample originates from a study of blood T cells in healthy people across ages. At the level of the study: For every two T cells, template switching captured about one barcoded beta molecule.

The use of a sample-barcoded 5' primer and a J-beta primer mix characterized a second PCR of about 7 to 12 cycles. TCRdb reanalysed the 5' RACE reads using MiXCR and keeps one entry per CDR3 protein. The table has some 1 million distinct CDR3 sequences, around 45% seen once. Study results and limitations: A roughly linear age-dependent decrease characterized TCR beta diversity per million T cells. Long-lived donors had more naive CD4+ cells and higher diversity than aged donors.

The specimen sequenced was blood. This chain links TRBV20-1 with TRBJ2-5, with D maybe TRBD2 (5 bases). This clonotype was sampled from a woman aged 55-70 years in good health. The CDR3 spells CSARDFLAGETQYF. CDR3 DNA: TGCAGTGCTAGAGATTTTCTAGCCGGTGAGACCCAGTACTTC.